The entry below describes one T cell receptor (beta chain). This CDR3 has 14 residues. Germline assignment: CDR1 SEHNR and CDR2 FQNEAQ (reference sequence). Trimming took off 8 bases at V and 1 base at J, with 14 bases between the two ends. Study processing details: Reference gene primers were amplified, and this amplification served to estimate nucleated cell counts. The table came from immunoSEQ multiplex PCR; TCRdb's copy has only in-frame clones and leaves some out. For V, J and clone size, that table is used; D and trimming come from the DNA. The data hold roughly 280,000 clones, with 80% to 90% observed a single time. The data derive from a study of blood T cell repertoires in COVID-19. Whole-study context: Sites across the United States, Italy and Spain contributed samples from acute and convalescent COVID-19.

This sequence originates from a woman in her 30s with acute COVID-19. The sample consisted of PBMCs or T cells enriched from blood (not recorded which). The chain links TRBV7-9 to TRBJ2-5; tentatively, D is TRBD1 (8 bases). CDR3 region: CASRGDRSQETQYF. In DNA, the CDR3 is TGTGCCAGCCGGGGGGACAGGAGCCAAGAGACCCAGTACTTC. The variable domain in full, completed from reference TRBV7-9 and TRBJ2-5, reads DTGVSQNPRHKITKRGQNVTFRCDPISEHNRLYWYRQTLGQGPEFLTYFQNEAQLEKSRLLSDRFSAERPKGSFSTLEIQRTEQGDSAMYLCASRGDRSQETQYFGPGTRLLVL.